The 30 T cell receptor beta chains below all came from one sample that was sequenced in a study of blood T cells in healthy people across ages. The use of a sample-barcoded 5' primer and a J-beta primer mix characterized a second PCR of about 6 to 12 cycles. TCRdb fed the 5' RACE reads into MiXCR, producing one record per CDR3 protein. This sample carries over 600,000 distinct CDR3 sequences, roughly two fifths of them seen once, and the ten largest clones take 25% to 30%. Sequenced sample: blood. These receptors came from an elderly man in good health.

The rearrangement uses TRBV9 and TRBJ2-1; 14 nucleotides match TRBD2. Germline values: CDR1 SGDLS, CDR2 YYNGEE. J was trimmed by 4 bases and V by 0 bases; bases with no gene match: 9. The CDR3 is made up of 19 amino acids. The CDR3 DNA reads TGTGCCAGCAGCGTAGGCCCTGGGACTAGCGGGGGCAGTTACAATGAGCAGTTCTTC. This translates into CASSVGPGTSGGSYNEQFF.

The rearrangement links TRBV6-1 to TRBJ2-3; tentatively, D is TRBD1 or TRBD2 (5 bases each). V lost 5 bases, J lost 4 bases, and 25 bases lay in between. This CDR3 contains 18 residues. The V gene's germline CDR1 is MNHNS and CDR2 SASEGT. The CDR3 bases are TGTGCCAGCAGTCTTCCTCCTCCGGGGCCGAGAGGCCCAGATACGCAGTATTTT. It translates to CASSLPPPGPRGPDTQYF.

The chain carries TRBV5-5 and TRBJ2-7; tentative D call: TRBD1 (5 bases). The CDR3 has 16 residues. Trimming stripped 0 bases from V and 0 bases from J, with 13 bases between. The V gene's germline CDR1 is SGHKS and CDR2 YYEKEE (reference sequence). This CDR3 reads CASSLALTDRSYEQYF. In DNA form, the CDR3 reads TGTGCCAGCAGCTTGGCCCTGACAGACCGCTCCTACGAGCAGTACTTC.

The gene calls are TRBV3-1 and TRBJ1-5; D is undetermined. This CDR3 region has 13 residues. Per the germline V gene, CDR1 is LGHDT and CDR2 is YNNKEL (reference sequence). With 0 bases removed from V and 6 bases from J, the gap between germline ends came to 6 bases. The CDR3 region is CASSQDRAQPQHF. DNA for the CDR3: TGTGCCAGCAGCCAAGATAGGGCTCAGCCCCAGCATTTT. Complete variable domain (other parts from reference TRBV3-1 and TRBJ1-5): DTAVSQTPKYLVTQMGNDKSIKCEQNLGHDTMYWYKQDSKKFLKIMFSYNNKELIINETVPNRFSPKSPDKAHLNLHINSLELGDSAVYFCASSQDRAQPQHFGDGTRLSIL.

Regarding this clonotype: A much larger clone lies a single base off, so this may be a read error. This rearrangement joins TRBV10-2 to TRBJ2-7; 11 nucleotides agree with TRBD2. The CDR3 runs 15 residues. Germline V gene data show CDR1 as WSHSY and CDR2 as SAAADI. The CDR3 nucleotides read TGCACCAGCGGAATTAGCGGGGGGGTCACCTACGAGCAGTACTTC. Translated: CTSGISGGVTYEQYF.

The CDR3 reads CATSRTEDTEAFF. CDR3 in DNA: TGTGCCACCAGCAGAACGGAGGACACTGAAGCTTTCTTT. This chain connects TRBV15 to TRBJ1-1; D remains ambiguous. This CDR3 spans 13 amino acids. Deletions cut 2 bases from V and 3 bases from J, with 7 bases between. The germline gives CDR1 LNHNV, CDR2 YYDKDF (reference sequence).

This sequence joins TRBV24-1 and TRBJ2-3; TRBD1 is a possible D gene (5 bases). The ends were cut back, 3 bases at V and 6 bases at J, with 12 bases in the middle. This CDR3 comprises 14 residues. CDR1 is KGHDR and CDR2 is SFDVKD in the germline V gene. This CDR3 reads CATSDPGHKDTQYF. CDR3 DNA: TGTGCCACCAGTGATCCCGGACATAAGGATACGCAGTATTTT.

This clonotype was seen more than once but under ten times. This chain joins TRBV20-1 and TRBJ1-1; D is unclear. V dropped 0 bases and J dropped 0 bases, with 5 bases sitting between them. Germline-derived CDR1 and CDR2 are DFQATT and SNEGSKA (reference sequence). The CDR3 runs 13 residues. The DNA for the CDR3 is TGCAGTGCTAGAGAACGGGTGAACACTGAAGCTTTCTTT. Protein: CSARERVNTEAFF.

V is TRBV9 and J is TRBJ1-1; D is unclear. Trimming took off 4 bases at V and 6 bases at J, with 16 bases between the two ends. CDR1 and CDR2 (germline): SGDLS, YYNGEE. The CDR3 has 14 amino acids. The CDR3 here is CASSLDGTLAEAFF. For the CDR3, the DNA is TGTGCCAGCAGCTTGGACGGAACACTGGCTGAAGCTTTCTTT.

V is TRBV4-1 and J is TRBJ2-2; tentative D call: TRBD2 (7 bases). V was pared by 3 bases and J by 7 bases, with 18 bases between. Per germline, CDR1 MGHRA and CDR2 YSYEKL. This CDR3 contains 16 residues. In DNA, the CDR3 is TGCGCCAGCAGCCAGGCGATGACTAGGGGGGGCGGGGAGCTGTTTTTT. Translation: CASSQAMTRGGGELFF.

The chain combines TRBV6-1 with TRBJ2-1, with TRBD2 matching over 13 bases. The J call may be in error: the DNA end matches TRBJ2-7 better. CDR3 length: 17 residues. Germline CDR1 MNHNS, CDR2 SASEGT. CDR3 DNA sequence: TGTGCCAGCAGTGAAAGGACTAGCGGGGGCTACTACAATGAGCAGTACTTC. Translated: CASSERTSGGYYNEQYF.

The chain couples TRBV20-1 to TRBJ2-7, with no clear D. The CDR3 is made up of 11 amino acids. Trimming pared 1 base from V and 9 bases from J, leaving 10 bases between. Per the germline V gene, CDR1 is DFQATT and CDR2 is SNEGSKA (reference sequence). DNA for the CDR3: TGCAGTGCTAGAGCCGGGCCCCGGCAGTACTTC. Translated, it gives CSARAGPRQYF.

This clonotype was seen more than once but under ten times. The V and J genes are TRBV6-2 or TRBV6-3 and TRBJ2-3; tentative D call: TRBD1 (5 bases). CDR1 MNHEY and CDR2 SVGEGT come from the germline V gene. The CDR3 has 15 amino acids. The V end lost 6 bases, the J end lost 7 bases, and 20 bases lay between the germline ends. The CDR3 nucleotides read TGTGCCAGCAGCGAAGGGGTGGTGAAGCGTAATACGCAGTATTTT. This translates into CASSEGVVKRNTQYF.

V and J are TRBV5-1 and TRBJ1-1; D is perhaps TRBD1 (5 bases). Trimming removed 8 bases from V and 1 base from J, with 18 bases in between. The CDR3 is made up of 15 amino acids. Per germline, CDR1 SGHRS and CDR2 YFSETQ. CDR3 amino acids: CASQDTGRANTEAFF. As DNA, the CDR3 is TGCGCCAGTCAGGACACTGGACGGGCGAACACTGAAGCTTTCTTT.

This clonotype was observed at least ten times. The chain combines TRBV4-3 with TRBJ2-1; unclear D gene. Germline CDR1 LGHNA, CDR2 YSLEER. V lost 0 bases and J 11 bases, leaving 14 bases between the germline ends. This CDR3 is 14 amino acids long. The CDR3 sequence is CASSQEKGTRQQFF. DNA for the CDR3: TGCGCCAGCAGCCAAGAAAAGGGCACCCGACAGCAGTTCTTC.

The gene calls are TRBV30 and TRBJ2-2; D ambiguous. V was shortened by 0 bases and J by 5 bases, with 16 bases between the two germline ends. Germline CDR1 reads GTSNPN; CDR2 reads SVGIG (reference sequence). CDR3 size: 16 residues. In DNA, the CDR3 is TGTGCCTGGAGTGTACAAGGGATCCTAAAAACCGGGGAGCTGTTTTTT. Amino acids: CAWSVQGILKTGELFF.

The chain uses TRBV3-1 and TRBJ2-3; 10 bases match TRBD2. CDR3 size: 15 residues. With 6 bases clipped from V and 6 bases from J, the junction kept 9 bases outside the gene matches. Germline V gives CDR1 LGHDT, CDR2 YNNKEL (reference sequence). The CDR3 DNA sequence: TGTGCCAGCAGAAGGACTAGCGGACCAGCGGATACGCAGTATTTT. It encodes CASRRTSGPADTQYF.

Comment on this clonotype: This may come from a read error, since a much larger clone is one base off. The V call is TRBV5-1, the J call TRBJ1-2; the D is unclear. This CDR3 spans 15 amino acids. The germline CDR1 and CDR2 sequences are SGHRS and YFSETQ. DNA for the CDR3: TGCGCCAGCGGCTTGGCCCCATCTGTAAGCTATGGCTACACCTTC. It yields the protein CASGLAPSVSYGYTF.

CDR3: CASSLTIKRDLSGRVRNEQFF. The CDR3 DNA reads TGTGCCAGCAGCTTAACAATAAAGAGAGACCTTAGCGGGAGGGTACGCAATGAGCAGTTCTTC. V is TRBV7-3 and J is TRBJ2-1; 11 nucleotides line up with TRBD2. This CDR3 contains 21 residues. V shed 0 bases, J shed 6 bases, and the junction held 19 bases outside the gene matches. CDR1 is SGHTA, CDR2 FQGTGA, per germline.

This rearrangement joins TRBV14 to TRBJ2-4, with 7 bases aligning to TRBD2. The CDR3 has 16 residues. Trimming at V came to 1 base and at J to 1 base, leaving 4 bases not matched to a gene. CDR1 is SGHDN and CDR2 is FVKESK in the germline V gene. CDR3 sequence (DNA): TGTGCCAGCAGCCAAGTCGACGGGAGGGCCAAAAACATTCAGTACTTC. Its translation is CASSQVDGRAKNIQYF.

This clonotype was seen more than once but under ten times. The J gene is TRBJ2-5, the V gene TRBV20-1; TRBD1 agrees at 9 bases. The V gene's germline CDR1 is DFQATT and CDR2 SNEGSKA (reference sequence). V dropped 6 bases and J dropped 4; count of bases not matched to a gene: 3. The CDR3 covers 12 residues. In DNA form, the CDR3 reads TGCAGTGCAACGGACAGGGGAGAGACCCAGTACTTC. It translates to CSATDRGETQYF.

The rearrangement links TRBV7-9 to TRBJ2-4; D tentatively fits TRBD1 or TRBD2 (5 bases each). The DNA end is more similar to TRBJ2-7, so the J call may be wrong. The germline CDR1 and CDR2 sequences are SEHNR and FQNEAQ (reference sequence). The CDR3 is 16 residues long. CDR3 nucleotide sequence: TGTGCCAGCAGCTTAACCCCGGGACGGGCGGCGAGCGAGCAGTACTTC. It specifies CASSLTPGRAASEQYF.

This clonotype appeared a few times. The rearrangement joins TRBV6-2 or TRBV6-3 to TRBJ1-6, with 10 bases lining up with TRBD1. The CDR3 is 14 residues long. Losses at the gene ends were 6 bases for V and 7 bases for J; bases not matched to a gene: 3. Germline V lookup: CDR1 MNHEY, CDR2 SVGEGT. CDR3 sequence reads: CASRSDRGNSPLHF. Written as DNA, the CDR3 is TGTGCCAGCAGATCGGACAGGGGGAATTCACCCCTCCACTTT.

This chain links TRBV5-1 with TRBJ1-1; D might be TRBD1 (6 bases). The CDR3 contains 16 residues. Trimming removed 4 bases from V and 3 bases from J, with 19 bases in between. Looked up from germline, CDR1 is SGHRS and CDR2 is YFSETQ. The CDR3 DNA reads TGCGCCAGCAGCCTCGGGTTGACAGGACCAGACACTGAAGCTTTCTTT. Translation: CASSLGLTGPDTEAFF. Using reference TRBV5-1 and TRBJ1-1 for the parts outside the CDR3, the full variable domain is KAGVTQTPRYLIKTRGQQVTLSCSPISGHRSVSWYQQTPGQGLQFLFEYFSETQRNKGNFPGRFSGRQFSNSRSEMNVSTLELGDSALYLCASSLGLTGPDTEAFFGQGTRLTVV.

V is TRBV5-1 and J is TRBJ2-3; 10 nucleotides align to TRBD2. V lost 0 bases and J lost 2; bases outside the gene matches: 3. This CDR3 region has 16 residues. Germline CDR1 is SGHRS and CDR2 is YFSETQ. CDR3: CASSLAGLAITDTQYF. Written as DNA, the CDR3 is TGCGCCAGCAGCTTGGCGGGACTAGCGATCACAGATACGCAGTATTTT.

There are a few counts of this clonotype. The chain recombines TRBV20-1 with TRBJ2-1, with D possibly being TRBD1 or TRBD2 (6 bases each). The CDR3 is 15 amino acids. Trimming left V 2 bases short and J 5 bases short, with 16 bases between. Germline V lookup: CDR1 DFQATT, CDR2 SNEGSKA (reference sequence). CDR3 bases: TGCAGTGCTAGAACGGGGGCAGGGGAAAACAATGAGCAGTTCTTC. Protein: CSARTGAGENNEQFF.

CDR3 coding DNA: TGCAGCGTTGACAGGTCAGGGGGAGGGACAGATACGCAGTATTTT. Its translation is CSVDRSGGGTDTQYF. The rearrangement links TRBV29-1 to TRBJ2-3; D is possibly TRBD1 or TRBD2 (7 bases each). There are 15 residues in the CDR3. V was cut by 3 bases and J by 3 bases, with 16 bases left in between. CDR1 and CDR2 from the germline V gene are SQVTM and ANQGSEA.

This clonotype was counted a few times. This CDR3 is CASSPQYLVGQTSYEQYF. CDR3 nucleotide sequence: TGTGCCAGCAGCCCTCAATACCTTGTAGGACAGACTTCCTACGAGCAGTACTTC. The gene calls are TRBV11-1 and TRBJ2-7, with D possibly TRBD1 on 6 matching bases. The germline V gene encodes CDR1 SGHAT and CDR2 FQDESV (reference sequence). V shed 5 bases and J shed 1 base, with 24 bases lying between them. The CDR3 extends over 18 amino acids. Combining the CDR3 with reference TRBV11-1 and TRBJ2-7 gives the whole variable domain EAEVAQSPRYKITEKSQAVAFWCDPISGHATLYWYRQILGQGPELLVQFQDESVVDDSQLPKDRFSAERLKGVDSTLKIQPAELGDSAMYLCASSPQYLVGQTSYEQYFGPGTRLTVT.

The chain joins TRBV6-1 to TRBJ2-2; unclear D gene. Germline lookup yields CDR1 MNHNS and CDR2 SASEGT. Trimming cost V 2 bases and J 6 bases, with 7 bases left between them. The CDR3 is made up of 13 amino acids. CDR3 loop: CASSENRAGELFF. DNA of the CDR3: TGTGCCAGCAGTGAAAACCGGGCCGGGGAGCTGTTTTTT.

DNA of the CDR3: TGCGCCAGCAGGGGACAGAACGCGGGTGGAAACACCATATATTTT. It encodes CASRGQNAGGNTIYF. This rearrangement joins TRBV5-1 to TRBJ1-3; 7 bases align to TRBD1. The CDR3 runs to 15 residues. Per the germline V gene, CDR1 is SGHRS and CDR2 is YFSETQ. The V gene end was trimmed by 5 bases and the J gene end by 3 bases; junction bases not matched to a gene: 8.